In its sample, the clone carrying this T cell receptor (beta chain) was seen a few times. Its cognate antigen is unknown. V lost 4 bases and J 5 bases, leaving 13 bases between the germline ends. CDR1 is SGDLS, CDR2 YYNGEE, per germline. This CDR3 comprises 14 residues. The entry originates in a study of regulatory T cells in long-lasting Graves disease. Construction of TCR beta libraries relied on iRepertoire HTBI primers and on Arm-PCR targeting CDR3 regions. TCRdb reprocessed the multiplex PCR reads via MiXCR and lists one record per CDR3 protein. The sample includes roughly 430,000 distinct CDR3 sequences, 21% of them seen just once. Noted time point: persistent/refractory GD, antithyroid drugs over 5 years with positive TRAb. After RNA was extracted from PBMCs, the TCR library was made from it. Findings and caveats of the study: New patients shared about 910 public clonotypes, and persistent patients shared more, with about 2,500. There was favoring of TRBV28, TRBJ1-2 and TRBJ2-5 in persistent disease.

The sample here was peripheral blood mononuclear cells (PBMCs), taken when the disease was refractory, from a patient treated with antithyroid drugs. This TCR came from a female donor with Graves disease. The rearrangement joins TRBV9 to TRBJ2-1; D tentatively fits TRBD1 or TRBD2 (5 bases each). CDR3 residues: CASSPRDGNNEQFF. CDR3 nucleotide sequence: TGTGCCAGCAGCCCCCGGGACGGGAACAATGAGCAGTTCTTC. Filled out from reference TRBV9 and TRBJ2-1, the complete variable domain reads DSGVTQTPKHLITATGQRVTLRCSPRSGDLSVYWYQQSLDQGLQFLIQYYNGEERAKGNILERFSAQQFPDLHSELNLSSLELGDSALYFCASSPRDGNNEQFFGPGTRLTVL.